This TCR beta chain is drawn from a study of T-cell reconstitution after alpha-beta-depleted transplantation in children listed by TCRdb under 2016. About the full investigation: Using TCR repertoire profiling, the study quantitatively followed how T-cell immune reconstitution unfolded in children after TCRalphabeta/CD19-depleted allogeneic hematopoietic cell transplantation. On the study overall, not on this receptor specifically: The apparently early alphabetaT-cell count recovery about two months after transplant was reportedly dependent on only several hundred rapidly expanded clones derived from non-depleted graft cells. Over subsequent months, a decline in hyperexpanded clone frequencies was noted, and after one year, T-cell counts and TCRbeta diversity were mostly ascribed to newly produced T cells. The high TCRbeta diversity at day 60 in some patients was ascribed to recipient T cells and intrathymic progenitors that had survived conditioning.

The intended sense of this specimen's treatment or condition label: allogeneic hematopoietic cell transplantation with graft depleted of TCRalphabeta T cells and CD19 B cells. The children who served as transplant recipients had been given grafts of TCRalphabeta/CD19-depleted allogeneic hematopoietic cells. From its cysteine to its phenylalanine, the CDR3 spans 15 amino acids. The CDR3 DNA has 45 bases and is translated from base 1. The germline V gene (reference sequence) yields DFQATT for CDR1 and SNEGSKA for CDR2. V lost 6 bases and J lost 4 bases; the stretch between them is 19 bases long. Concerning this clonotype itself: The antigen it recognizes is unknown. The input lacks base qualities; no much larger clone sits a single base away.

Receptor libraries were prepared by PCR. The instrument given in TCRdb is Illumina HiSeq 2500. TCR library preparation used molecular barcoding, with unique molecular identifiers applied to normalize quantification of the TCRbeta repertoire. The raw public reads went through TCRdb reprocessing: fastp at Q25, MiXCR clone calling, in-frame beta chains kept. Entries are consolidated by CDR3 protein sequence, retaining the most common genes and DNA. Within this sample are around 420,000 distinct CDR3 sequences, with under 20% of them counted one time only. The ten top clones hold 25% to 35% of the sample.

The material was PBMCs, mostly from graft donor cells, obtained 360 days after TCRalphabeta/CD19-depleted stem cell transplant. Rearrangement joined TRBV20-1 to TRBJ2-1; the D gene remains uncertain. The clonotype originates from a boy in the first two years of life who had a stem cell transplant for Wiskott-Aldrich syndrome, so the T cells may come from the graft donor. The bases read TGCAGTGCCAGCCGAGGATATGGGATATACAATGAGCAGTTCTTC. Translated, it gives CSASRGYGIYNEQFF.